This entry lists 30 T cell receptor beta chains sequenced from one sample in a study of blood T cell repertoires in COVID-19. TCRdb's table, derived via immunoSEQ multiplex PCR, lists solely in-frame clones and lacks some. The sample shows about 210,000 clones, around 80% of them seen only once. Material: peripheral blood. These receptor sequences come from a man aged 35-49 years who had recovered from COVID-19.

This clone appeared once. For the CDR3, the DNA is TGTGCCAGCAGCGGGATAGGACAGGGGTTCTCTGAAGCTTTCTTT. Encoded protein: CASSGIGQGFSEAFF. The chain has TRBV2 and TRBJ1-1; 9 nucleotides line up with TRBD1. The CDR3 runs to 15 residues. In germline, CDR1 is SNHLY, CDR2 FYNNEI. With 6 bases clipped from V and 6 bases from J, the junction kept 11 bases outside the gene matches.

The chain uses TRBV6-5 and TRBJ1-1; D not resolved. In germline, CDR1 is MNHEY, CDR2 SVGAGI. The CDR3 sequence is 15 residues long. Between the trimmed V and J ends, which lost 2 bases and 0 bases, there was a span of 10 bases. The CDR3, as DNA: TGTGCCAGCAGTTACGTCGGAGGGATGAACACTGAAGCTTTCTTT. It codes for CASSYVGGMNTEAFF.

The chain employs TRBV11-2 and TRBJ2-3; 7 bases line up with TRBD2. This CDR3 comprises 14 residues. The V gene's germline CDR1 is SGHAT and CDR2 FQNNGV. Losses at the gene ends were 7 bases for V and 4 bases for J; bases not matched to a gene: 8. The chain's CDR3 is CASTVGGVADTQYF. The CDR3 DNA is TGTGCCAGCACCGTGGGGGGGGTGGCAGATACGCAGTATTTT.

V usage is TRBV6-2 or TRBV6-3 and J usage is TRBJ2-3, with 12 bases aligning to TRBD2. The CDR3 totals 15 residues. The V gene end was trimmed by 6 bases and the J gene end by 5 bases; junction bases not matched to a gene: 6. The germline V gene encodes CDR1 MNHEY and CDR2 SVGEGT. CDR3 nucleotide sequence: TGTGCCAGCAGCCTACTAGCGGGGGGCTTAGATACGCAGTATTTT. Amino acids: CASSLLAGGLDTQYF.

J is TRBJ1-4 and V is TRBV11-2; D gene unclear. CDR1 and CDR2 from the germline V gene are SGHAT and FQNNGV. CDR3 size: 14 residues. V was trimmed by 4 bases and J by 3 bases, leaving 9 bases between them. The CDR3 DNA is TGTGCCAGCAGCTCCTATTCGTCTAATGAAAAACTGTTTTTT. Protein product: CASSSYSSNEKLFF. The variable domain in full, with the rest retrieved from reference TRBV11-2 and TRBJ1-4, is EAGVAQSPRYKIIEKRQSVAFWCNPISGHATLYWYQQILGQGPKLLIQFQNNGVVDDSQLPKDRFSAERLKGVDSTLKIQPAKLEDSAVYLCASSSYSSNEKLFFGSGTQLSVL.

V usage is TRBV15 and J usage is TRBJ1-1, with D tentatively TRBD1 (5 bases). Per the germline V gene, CDR1 is LNHNV and CDR2 is YYDKDF (reference sequence). Trimming shortened V by 0 bases and J by 8 bases, and 13 bases separated the two germline ends. CDR3 length: 14 amino acids. CDR3: CATSREVRTLEAFF. CDR3 DNA: TGTGCCACCAGCAGAGAGGTCAGGACATTGGAAGCTTTCTTT.

The gene calls are TRBV29-1 and TRBJ2-1; D call uncertain. This CDR3 region has 13 residues. Germline V CDR1 and CDR2: SQVTM, ANQGSEA. V lost 6 bases, J lost 1 base, and 10 bases lay in between. The CDR3 coding sequence is TGCAGCGTCGAGGAAGAATCCTACAATGAGCAGTTCTTC. Protein: CSVEEESYNEQFF.

This chain joins TRBV29-1 and TRBJ2-3; 12 nucleotides align to TRBD2. Losses at the gene ends were 4 bases for V and 6 bases for J; bases not matched to a gene: 5. Germline V CDR1 and CDR2: SQVTM, ANQGSEA. The length of the CDR3 is 14 residues. DNA of the CDR3: TGCAGCGTTGGATTCGGGACTAGCGGGGATACGCAGTATTTT. This sequence encodes CSVGFGTSGDTQYF.

The gene calls are TRBV2 and TRBJ1-5, with 7 bases lining up with TRBD1. CDR3 length equals 13 residues. Germline V gene lookup returns CDR1 SNHLY and CDR2 FYNNEI. V trimming: 7 bases; J trimming: 6 bases; junction bases outside the gene matches: 6. CDR3 in amino acids: CASTQGVRQPQHF. In DNA, the CDR3 is TGTGCCAGCACCCAGGGGGTCCGTCAGCCCCAGCATTTT.

The V call is TRBV30, the J call TRBJ2-7; TRBD2 aligns across 10 bases. Losses at the gene ends were 0 bases for V and 4 bases for J; bases not matched to a gene: 15. This CDR3 has 18 residues. Germline assignment: CDR1 GTSNPN and CDR2 SVGIG (reference sequence). The CDR3 DNA sequence: TGTGCCTGGAGTGTACCTCCCTCTCAGCGGGGGGGCTGGTACGAGCAGTACTTC. Amino acids: CAWSVPPSQRGGWYEQYF.

This chain connects TRBV6-6 to TRBJ1-2; TRBD1 agrees at 11 bases. Losses at the gene ends were 2 bases for V and 2 bases for J; bases not matched to a gene: 4. Germline V lookup: CDR1 MNHNY, CDR2 SVGAGI (reference sequence). The CDR3 runs to 16 residues. The CDR3 region has the DNA TGTGCCAGCAGTTACGGGACAGGGGGTCCCAACTATGGCTACACCTTC. It translates to CASSYGTGGPNYGYTF.

The chain is built from TRBV19 and TRBJ2-7; 10 bases align to TRBD1. Germline V CDR1 and CDR2: LNHDA, SQIVND (reference sequence). The length of the CDR3 is 14 residues. V gave up 4 bases and J gave up 2 bases; unmatched junction bases: 2. The CDR3 here is CASSSGQGAYEQYF. CDR3 sequence (DNA): TGTGCCAGTAGTAGCGGACAGGGGGCCTACGAGCAGTACTTC.

This clone was detected once. The chain combines TRBV19 with TRBJ1-6, with a possible D match to TRBD1 (6 bases). This CDR3 is built from 16 residues. The germline CDR1 and CDR2 sequences are LNHDA and SQIVND (reference sequence). With 3 bases removed from V and 7 bases from J, the gap between germline ends came to 16 bases. CDR3 region: CASSIAPGTQNSPLHF. DNA for the CDR3: TGTGCCAGTAGTATCGCCCCCGGGACACAAAATTCACCCCTCCACTTT.

The rearrangement links TRBV19 to TRBJ1-3; D not certain. The CDR3 has 14 residues. Between the trimmed V and J ends, which lost 5 bases and 6 bases, there was a span of 14 bases. The germline V gene has CDR1 LNHDA and CDR2 SQIVND (reference sequence). CDR3 sequence (DNA): TGTGCCAGTAGTCTCCAGACTGAGATAAACACCATATATTTT. Translating it yields CASSLQTEINTIYF.

The chain has TRBV30 and TRBJ1-2; the match to TRBD1 covers 9 bases. V was clipped by 2 bases and J by 0 bases; unmatched bases: 13. Per germline, CDR1 GTSNPN and CDR2 SVGIG (reference sequence). This CDR3 contains 18 residues. The CDR3 is CAWSPSLRDRAANYGYTF. The CDR3 DNA reads as TGTGCCTGGAGTCCATCCCTCCGGGACAGGGCGGCTAACTATGGCTACACCTTC.

V usage is TRBV10-3 and J usage is TRBJ2-7; 13 bases map to TRBD2. The CDR3 is 14 amino acids. Unmatched junction bases numbered 6, after V lost 7 bases and J lost 6 bases. Germline assignment: CDR1 ENHRY and CDR2 SYGVKD. CDR3 nucleotide sequence: TGTGCCATCAACCCGGGACTAGCGGGGTCCGAGCAGTACTTC. This sequence encodes CAINPGLAGSEQYF.

The chain has TRBV11-3 and TRBJ2-4; no firm D call. Trimming pared 5 bases from V and 5 bases from J, leaving 10 bases between. CDR1 and CDR2 (germline): SGHNT, YENEEA. CDR3 length equals 13 residues. For the CDR3, the DNA is TGTGCCAGCAGCCCCGAACGGGAAAACATTCAGTACTTC. Its protein is CASSPERENIQYF.

The CDR3 region has the DNA TGTGCCAGCAGGCAGTCTAGAGACAATGAGCAGTTCTTC. Translation: CASRQSRDNEQFF. This chain connects TRBV7-2 to TRBJ2-1, with unresolved D. This CDR3 has 13 amino acids. The germline V and J ends were trimmed by 6 bases and 5 bases, with 11 bases remaining between them. Germline V gene data show CDR1 as SGHTA and CDR2 as FQGNSA.

The chain couples TRBV7-9 to TRBJ1-1; possible D gene TRBD1, 6 bases. The V and J ends lost 4 bases and 4 bases respectively, with 10 bases between them. The CDR3 is 13 amino acids. Germline CDR1 SEHNR, CDR2 FQNEAQ (reference sequence). The CDR3 loop is CASSSQGGTEAFF. The CDR3 nucleotides are TGTGCCAGCAGCTCACAGGGTGGCACTGAAGCTTTCTTT.

This rearrangement joins TRBV18 to TRBJ1-2; D is unresolved. The CDR3 sequence is 13 residues long. Germline V lookup: CDR1 KGHSH, CDR2 LQKENI. V was clipped by 2 bases and J by 3 bases, with 7 bases between them. Here the CDR3 reads CASSPGPDYGYTF. The CDR3, as DNA: TGTGCCAGCTCACCAGGGCCAGACTATGGCTACACCTTC.

The V call is TRBV19, the J call TRBJ1-2, with 8 bases identical to TRBD1. V lost 4 bases and J lost 2; bases outside the gene matches: 9. Germline-derived CDR1 and CDR2 are LNHDA and SQIVND (reference sequence). The CDR3 runs to 16 residues. The CDR3 spells CASSSRGRSGNYGYTF. The DNA for the CDR3 is TGTGCCAGTAGTAGCAGGGGGCGTTCGGGGAACTATGGCTACACCTTC.

This clone has a handful of counts. The rearrangement links TRBV7-2 to TRBJ1-1; 7 bases are a match to TRBD1. This CDR3 is built from 15 residues. J was trimmed by 7 bases and V by 3 bases; bases with no gene match: 11. The germline V gene has CDR1 SGHTA and CDR2 FQGNSA. This chain's CDR3 is CASSFSTGRLGEAFF. CDR3 DNA: TGTGCCAGCAGCTTCTCGACAGGGCGCCTTGGTGAAGCTTTCTTT.

The chain links TRBV7-9 to TRBJ1-2; 7 nucleotides line up with TRBD1. The CDR3 contains 13 residues. The germline V gene encodes CDR1 SEHNR and CDR2 FQNEAQ (reference sequence). J was trimmed by 4 bases and V by 5 bases; bases with no gene match: 4. CDR3 coding DNA: TGTGCCAGCAGCCCGGGACAGTTCTATGGCTACACCTTC. Encoded protein: CASSPGQFYGYTF.

The chain combines TRBV27 with TRBJ1-1; D not certain. The CDR3 is 15 amino acids. Germline assignment: CDR1 MNHEY and CDR2 SMNVEV (reference sequence). V shed 4 bases and J shed 4 bases, with 16 bases lying between them. The CDR3 reads CASSSAGSALTEAFF. The CDR3 nucleotides read TGTGCCAGCAGTTCCGCCGGGTCAGCCCTCACTGAAGCTTTCTTT.

The chain has TRBV19 and TRBJ2-7; TRBD2 agrees at 8 bases. V shed 7 bases, J shed 2 bases, and the junction held 7 bases outside the gene matches. The CDR3 is made up of 14 amino acids. Per the germline V gene, CDR1 is LNHDA and CDR2 is SQIVND (reference sequence). CDR3 protein: CASTRREAPYEQYF. In DNA, the CDR3 is TGTGCCAGTACGCGGCGGGAGGCCCCCTACGAGCAGTACTTC.

This clone was seen only once. The chain links TRBV4-1 to TRBJ2-7, with 9 bases matching TRBD1. The V gene end was trimmed by 5 bases and the J gene end by 2 bases; junction bases not matched to a gene: 10. Germline CDR1 and CDR2: MGHRA and YSYEKL. The CDR3 consists of 16 residues. The CDR3 reads CASSVQGGTGTYEQYF. In nucleotides, the CDR3 is TGCGCCAGCAGCGTACAAGGGGGGACAGGGACCTACGAGCAGTACTTC.

This clone was observed once. J is TRBJ1-1 and V is TRBV7-2, with no clear D. Trimming stripped 7 bases from V and 5 bases from J, with 14 bases between. The V gene's germline CDR1 is SGHTA and CDR2 FQGNSA. This CDR3 region has 13 residues. CDR3 in DNA: TGTGCCAGCACTCGGGGAGGGTCGACTGAAGCTTTCTTT. Its translation is CASTRGGSTEAFF.

The chain uses TRBV7-9 and TRBJ2-2; no clear D gene. The CDR3 runs to 14 residues. Trimming removed 1 base at V and 5 bases at J, with 8 bases between. Looked up from germline, CDR1 is SEHNR and CDR2 is FQNEAQ (reference sequence). CDR3 DNA sequence: TGTGCCAGCAGCTTAGTAGCAGCTACCGGGGAGCTGTTTTTT. This encodes CASSLVAATGELFF.

The chain carries TRBV29-1 and TRBJ1-2; 10 nucleotides agree with TRBD1. CDR3 size: 14 residues. V shed 3 bases, J shed 6 bases, and the junction held 7 bases outside the gene matches. The germline V gene has CDR1 SQVTM and CDR2 ANQGSEA. CDR3 in amino acids: CSVEEDRGSNGYTF. CDR3 nucleotide sequence: TGCAGCGTTGAGGAGGACAGGGGGTCCAATGGCTACACCTTC.

The chain is built from TRBV2 and TRBJ1-1; TRBD1 matches at 9 bases. The V gene end was trimmed by 5 bases and the J gene end by 8 bases; junction bases not matched to a gene: 9. Looked up from germline, CDR1 is SNHLY and CDR2 is FYNNEI. The CDR3 is 14 amino acids. CDR3 residues: CASSSPLQGAEAFF. The CDR3 DNA follows: TGTGCCAGCAGTTCGCCTCTACAGGGGGCGGAAGCTTTCTTT.